The clone carrying this T cell receptor beta chain showed up just a few times. Its antigen is still unknown. Assembly of TCR beta libraries relied on iRepertoire HTBI primers together with Arm-PCR of CDR3 regions. TCRdb reprocessed the multiplex PCR reads with MiXCR, giving one entry per CDR3 protein. The data contain a few hundred thousand distinct CDR3 sequences, 13% to 15% of them seen just once; the ten biggest clones take up about a sixth. The entry originates in a study of regulatory T cells in long-lasting Graves disease. The length of the CDR3 is 14 residues. Germline V gene data show CDR1 as MGHRA and CDR2 as YSYEKL. With 0 bases removed from V and 2 bases from J, the gap between germline ends came to 7 bases. Study results and limitations: Persistent-disease Graves' patients showed less TCR diversity than new cases. Persistent disease exhibited a predilection for TRBV28, TRBJ1-2 and TRBJ2-5.

Time point: newly diagnosed GD, antithyroid drugs for less than 3 months. With RNA extracted from PBMCs as input, the TCR library was made. Another study also made use of these data, one on T cells in Graves' hyperthyroidism and ophthalmopathy. That investigation notes: With a median lead of around 6.7 months before onset, the model predicted ophthalmopathy.

This sequence was found in a woman between 50 and 59 years old with Graves disease. The source was peripheral blood mononuclear cells (PBMCs), collected at new diagnosis, from a patient treated with antithyroid drugs. This chain connects TRBV4-1 to TRBJ1-2; no clear D gene. The CDR3 coding sequence is TGCGCCAGCAGCCAAGACCAGGTCAACTATGGCTACACCTTC. Protein: CASSQDQVNYGYTF.